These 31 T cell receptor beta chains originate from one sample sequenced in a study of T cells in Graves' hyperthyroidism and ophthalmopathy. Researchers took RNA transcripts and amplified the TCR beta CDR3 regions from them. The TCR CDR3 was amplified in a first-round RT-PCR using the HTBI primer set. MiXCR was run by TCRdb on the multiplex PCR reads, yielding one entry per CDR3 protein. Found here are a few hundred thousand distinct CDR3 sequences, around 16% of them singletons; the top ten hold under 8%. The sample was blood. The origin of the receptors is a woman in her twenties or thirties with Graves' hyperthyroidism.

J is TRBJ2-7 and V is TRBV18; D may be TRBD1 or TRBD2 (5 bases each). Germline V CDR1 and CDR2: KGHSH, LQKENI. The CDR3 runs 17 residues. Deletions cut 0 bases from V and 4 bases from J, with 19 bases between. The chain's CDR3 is CASSPPSTLGEPYEQYF. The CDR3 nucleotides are TGTGCCAGCTCACCACCGTCTACTTTAGGGGAGCCTTACGAGCAGTACTTC.

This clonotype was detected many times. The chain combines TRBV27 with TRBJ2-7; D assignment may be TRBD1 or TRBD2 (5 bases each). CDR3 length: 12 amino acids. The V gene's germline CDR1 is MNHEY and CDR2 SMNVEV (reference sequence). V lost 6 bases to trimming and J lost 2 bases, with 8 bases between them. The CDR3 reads CASRGTTYEQYF. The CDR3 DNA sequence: TGTGCCAGCAGGGGGACGACCTACGAGCAGTACTTC.

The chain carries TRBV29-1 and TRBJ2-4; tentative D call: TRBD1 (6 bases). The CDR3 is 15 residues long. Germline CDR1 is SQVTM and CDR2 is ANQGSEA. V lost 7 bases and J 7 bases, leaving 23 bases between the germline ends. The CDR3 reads CSAYGKQGSANIQYF. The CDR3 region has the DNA TGCAGCGCCTATGGAAAACAGGGATCTGCGAACATTCAGTACTTC.

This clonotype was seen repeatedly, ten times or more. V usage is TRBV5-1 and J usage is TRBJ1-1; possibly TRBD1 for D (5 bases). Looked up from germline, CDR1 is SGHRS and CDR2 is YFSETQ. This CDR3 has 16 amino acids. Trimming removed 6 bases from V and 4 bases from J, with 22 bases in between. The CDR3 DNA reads TGCGCCAGCACAAAAGGACCTCCACAGGATAGCACTGAAGCTTTCTTT. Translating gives CASTKGPPQDSTEAFF.

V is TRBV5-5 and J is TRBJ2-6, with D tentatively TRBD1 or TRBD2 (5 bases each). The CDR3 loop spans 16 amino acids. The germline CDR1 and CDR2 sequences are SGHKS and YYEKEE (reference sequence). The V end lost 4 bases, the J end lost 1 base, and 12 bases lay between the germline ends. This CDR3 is CASSRGRQSGANVLTF. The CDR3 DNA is TGTGCCAGCAGCCGGGGACGGCAGTCTGGGGCCAACGTCCTGACTTTC.

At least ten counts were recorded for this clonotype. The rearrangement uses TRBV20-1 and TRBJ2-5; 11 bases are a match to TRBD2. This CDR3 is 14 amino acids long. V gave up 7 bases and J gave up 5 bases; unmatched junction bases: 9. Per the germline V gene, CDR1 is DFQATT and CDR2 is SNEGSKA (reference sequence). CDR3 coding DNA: TGCAGTGTGGGGCTAGCGGGAGGCGGGGAGACCCAGTACTTC. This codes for CSVGLAGGGETQYF.

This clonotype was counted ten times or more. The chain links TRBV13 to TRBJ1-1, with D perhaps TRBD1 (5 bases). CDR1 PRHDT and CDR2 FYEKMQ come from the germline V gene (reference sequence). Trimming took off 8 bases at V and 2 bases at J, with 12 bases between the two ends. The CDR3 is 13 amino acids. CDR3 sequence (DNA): TGTGCCAGCGGACGACAGTTTAACACTGAAGCTTTCTTT. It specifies CASGRQFNTEAFF. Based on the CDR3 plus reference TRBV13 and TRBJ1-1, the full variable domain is AAGVIQSPRHLIKEKRETATLKCYPIPRHDTVYWYQQGPGQDPQFLISFYEKMQSDKGSIPDRFSAQQFSDYHSELNMSSLELGDSALYFCASGRQFNTEAFFGQGTRLTVV.

For the CDR3, the DNA is TGTGCCAGCAGCTTAACTCGGCTCTCCTACGAGCAGTACTTC. It encodes CASSLTRLSYEQYF. This rearrangement joins TRBV7-2 to TRBJ2-7, with D hard to call. Germline V gene data show CDR1 as SGHTA and CDR2 as FQGNSA. The CDR3 spans 14 residues. Deletions cut 2 bases from V and 0 bases from J, with 8 bases between.

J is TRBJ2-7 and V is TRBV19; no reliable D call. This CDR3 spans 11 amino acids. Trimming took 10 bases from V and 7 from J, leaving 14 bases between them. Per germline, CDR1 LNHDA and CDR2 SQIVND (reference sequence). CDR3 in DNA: TGTGCCACCAGGACGGTTACGGAGCAGTACTTC. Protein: CATRTVTEQYF.

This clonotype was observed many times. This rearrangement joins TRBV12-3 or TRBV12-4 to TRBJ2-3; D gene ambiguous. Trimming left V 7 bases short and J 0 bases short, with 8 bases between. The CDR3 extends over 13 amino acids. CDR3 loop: CASTKASTDTQYF. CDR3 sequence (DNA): TGTGCCAGCACTAAGGCAAGCACAGATACGCAGTATTTT.

CDR3 region: CASSLALAGEYNEQFF. The CDR3 region has the DNA TGCGCCAGCAGCTTGGCTCTAGCGGGAGAGTACAATGAGCAGTTCTTC. The gene calls are TRBV5-1 and TRBJ2-1; 10 nucleotides match TRBD2. The V segment lost 0 bases and the J segment 4 bases; nucleotides outside the gene matches: 4. The CDR3 extends over 16 amino acids. Germline CDR1 and CDR2: SGHRS and YFSETQ.

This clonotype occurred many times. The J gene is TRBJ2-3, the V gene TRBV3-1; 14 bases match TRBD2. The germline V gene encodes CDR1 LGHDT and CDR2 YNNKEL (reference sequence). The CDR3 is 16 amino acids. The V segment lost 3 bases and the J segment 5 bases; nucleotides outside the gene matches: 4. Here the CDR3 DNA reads TGTGCCAGCAGCCACGGACTAGCGGGAGGCAGAGATACGCAGTATTTT. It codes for CASSHGLAGGRDTQYF.

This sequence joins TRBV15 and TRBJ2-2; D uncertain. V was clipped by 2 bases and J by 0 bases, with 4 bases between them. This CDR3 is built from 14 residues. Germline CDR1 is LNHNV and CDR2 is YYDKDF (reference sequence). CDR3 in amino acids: CATSRRANTGELFF. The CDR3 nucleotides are TGTGCCACCAGCAGAAGAGCGAACACCGGGGAGCTGTTTTTT. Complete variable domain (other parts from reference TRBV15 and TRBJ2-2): DAMVIQNPRYQVTQFGKPVTLSCSQTLNHNVMYWYQQKSSQAPKLLFHYYDKDFNNEADTPDNFQSRRPNTSFCFLDIRSPGLGDTAMYLCATSRRANTGELFFGEGSRLTVL.

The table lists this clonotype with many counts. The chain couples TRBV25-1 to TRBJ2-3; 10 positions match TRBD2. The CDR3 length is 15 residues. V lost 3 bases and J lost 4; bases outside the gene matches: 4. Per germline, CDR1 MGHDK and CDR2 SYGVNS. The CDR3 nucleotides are TGTGCCAGCAGTGATACTAGCGGGATATCAGATACGCAGTATTTT. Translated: CASSDTSGISDTQYF.

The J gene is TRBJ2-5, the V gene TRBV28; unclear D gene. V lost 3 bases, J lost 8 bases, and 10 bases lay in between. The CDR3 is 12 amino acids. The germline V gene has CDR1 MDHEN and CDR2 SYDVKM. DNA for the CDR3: TGTGCCAGCAGTTTTGGGTCCTTCACCCAGTACTTC. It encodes CASSFGSFTQYF.

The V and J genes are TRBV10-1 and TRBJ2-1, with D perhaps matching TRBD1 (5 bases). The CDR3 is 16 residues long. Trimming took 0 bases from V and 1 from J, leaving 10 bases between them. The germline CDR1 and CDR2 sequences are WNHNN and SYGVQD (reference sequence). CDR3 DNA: TGCGCCAGCAGTGAGTCAGGCAGGGTATCCTACAATGAGCAGTTCTTC. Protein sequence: CASSESGRVSYNEQFF.

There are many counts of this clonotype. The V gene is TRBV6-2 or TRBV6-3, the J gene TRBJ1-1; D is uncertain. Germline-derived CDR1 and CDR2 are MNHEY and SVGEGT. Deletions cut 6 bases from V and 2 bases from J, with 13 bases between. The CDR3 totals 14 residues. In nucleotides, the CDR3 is TGTGCCAGCAGCATTACAGTTCTTAACACTGAAGCTTTCTTT. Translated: CASSITVLNTEAFF.

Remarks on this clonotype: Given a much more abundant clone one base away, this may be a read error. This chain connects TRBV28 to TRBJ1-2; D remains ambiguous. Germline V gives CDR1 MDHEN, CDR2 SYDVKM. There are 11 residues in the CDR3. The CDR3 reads CTTQNNYGYTF. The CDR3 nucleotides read TGTACCACTCAGAACAACTATGGCTACACCTTC.

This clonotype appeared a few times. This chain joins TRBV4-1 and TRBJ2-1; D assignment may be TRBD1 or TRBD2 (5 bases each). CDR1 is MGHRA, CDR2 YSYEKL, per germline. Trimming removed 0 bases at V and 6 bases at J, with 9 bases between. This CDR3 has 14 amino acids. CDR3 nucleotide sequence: TGCGCCAGCAGCCAAGAGTCAGGGACCAATGAGCAGTTCTTC. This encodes CASSQESGTNEQFF.

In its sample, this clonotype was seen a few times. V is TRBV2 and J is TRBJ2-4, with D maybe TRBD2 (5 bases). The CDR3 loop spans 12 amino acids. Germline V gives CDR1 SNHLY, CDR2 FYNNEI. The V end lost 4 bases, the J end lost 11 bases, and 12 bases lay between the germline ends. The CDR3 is CASSVGEGVQYF. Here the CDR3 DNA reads TGTGCCAGCAGTGTGGGAGAGGGTGTTCAGTACTTC. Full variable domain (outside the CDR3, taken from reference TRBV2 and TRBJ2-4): EPEVTQTPSHQVTQMGQEVILRCVPISNHLYFYWYRQILGQKVEFLVSFYNNEISEKSEIFDDQFSVERPDGSNFTLKIRSTKLEDSAMYFCASSVGEGVQYFGAGTRLSVL.

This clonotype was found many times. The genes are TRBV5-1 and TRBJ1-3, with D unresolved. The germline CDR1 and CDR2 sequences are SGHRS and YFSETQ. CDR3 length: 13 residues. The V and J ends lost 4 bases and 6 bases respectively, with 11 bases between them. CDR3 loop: CASSPDSVNTIYF. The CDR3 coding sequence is TGCGCCAGCAGCCCCGACTCGGTAAACACCATATATTTT.

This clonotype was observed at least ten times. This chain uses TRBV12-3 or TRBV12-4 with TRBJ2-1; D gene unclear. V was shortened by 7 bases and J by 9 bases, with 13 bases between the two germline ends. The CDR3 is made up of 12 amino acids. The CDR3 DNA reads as TGTGCCAGCAAACCACTTGTGGGTGAGCAGTTCTTC. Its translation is CASKPLVGEQFF.

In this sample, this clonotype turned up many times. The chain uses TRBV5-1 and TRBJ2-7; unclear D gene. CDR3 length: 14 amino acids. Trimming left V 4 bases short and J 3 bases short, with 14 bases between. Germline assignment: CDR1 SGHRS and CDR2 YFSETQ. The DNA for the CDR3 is TGCGCCAGCAGCGGCACGCGATTCGACTACGAGCAGTACTTC. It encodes CASSGTRFDYEQYF.

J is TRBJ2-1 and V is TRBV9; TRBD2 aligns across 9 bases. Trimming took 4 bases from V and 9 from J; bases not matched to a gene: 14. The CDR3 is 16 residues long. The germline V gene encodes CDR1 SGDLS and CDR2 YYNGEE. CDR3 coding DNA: TGTGCCAGCAGCCCGGCGGGAGGGCGGGAGAGCGGTGAGCAGTTCTTC. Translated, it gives CASSPAGGRESGEQFF.

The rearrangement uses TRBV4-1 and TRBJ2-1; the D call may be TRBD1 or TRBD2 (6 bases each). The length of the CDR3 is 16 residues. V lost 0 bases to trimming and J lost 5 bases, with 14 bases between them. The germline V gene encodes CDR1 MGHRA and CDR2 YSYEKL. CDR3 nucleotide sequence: TGCGCCAGCAGCCAAGAACGGGGGCGCAACGACAATGAGCAGTTCTTC. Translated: CASSQERGRNDNEQFF.

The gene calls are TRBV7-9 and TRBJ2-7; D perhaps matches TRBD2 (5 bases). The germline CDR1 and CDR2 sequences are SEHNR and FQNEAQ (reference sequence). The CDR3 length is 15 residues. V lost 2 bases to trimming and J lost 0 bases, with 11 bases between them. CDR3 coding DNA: TGTGCCAGCAGCTTAATGGGCGGACTCTCCTACGAGCAGTACTTC. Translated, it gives CASSLMGGLSYEQYF.

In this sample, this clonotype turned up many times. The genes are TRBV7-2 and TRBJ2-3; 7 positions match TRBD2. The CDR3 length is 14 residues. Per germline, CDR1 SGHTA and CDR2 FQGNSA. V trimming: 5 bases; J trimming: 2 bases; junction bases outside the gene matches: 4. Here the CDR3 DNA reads TGTGCCAGCAGCGAGGGGAGGGCCACAGATACGCAGTATTTT. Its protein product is CASSEGRATDTQYF.

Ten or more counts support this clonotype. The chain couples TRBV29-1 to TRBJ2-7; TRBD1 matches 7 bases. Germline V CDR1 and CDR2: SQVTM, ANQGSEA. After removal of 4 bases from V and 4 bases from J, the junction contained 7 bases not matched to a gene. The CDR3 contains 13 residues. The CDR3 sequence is CSVVGQGVYEQYF. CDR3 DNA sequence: TGCAGCGTTGTGGGCCAGGGGGTGTACGAGCAGTACTTC.

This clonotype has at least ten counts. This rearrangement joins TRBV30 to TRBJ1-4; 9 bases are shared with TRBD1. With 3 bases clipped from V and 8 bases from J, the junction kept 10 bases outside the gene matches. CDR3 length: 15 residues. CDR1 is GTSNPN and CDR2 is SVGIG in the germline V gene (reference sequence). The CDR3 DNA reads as TGTGCCTGGAGCTCCAACGACAGGGGGGGGGAAAAACTGTTTTTT. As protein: CAWSSNDRGGEKLFF.

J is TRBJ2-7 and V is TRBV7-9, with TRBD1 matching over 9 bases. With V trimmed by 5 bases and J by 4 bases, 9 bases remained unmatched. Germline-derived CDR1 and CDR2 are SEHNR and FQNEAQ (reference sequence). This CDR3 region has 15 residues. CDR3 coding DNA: TGTGCCAGCAGCACCGGGACAGGGACACGGTACGAGCAGTACTTC. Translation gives CASSTGTGTRYEQYF. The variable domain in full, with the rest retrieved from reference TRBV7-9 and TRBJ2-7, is DTGVSQNPRHKITKRGQNVTFRCDPISEHNRLYWYRQTLGQGPEFLTYFQNEAQLEKSRLLSDRFSAERPKGSFSTLEIQRTEQGDSAMYLCASSTGTGTRYEQYFGPGTRLTVT.

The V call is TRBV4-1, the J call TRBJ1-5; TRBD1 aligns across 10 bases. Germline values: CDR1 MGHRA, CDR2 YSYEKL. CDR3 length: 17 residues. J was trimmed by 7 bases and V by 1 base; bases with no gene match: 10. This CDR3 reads CASSQVGGGQGKQPQHF. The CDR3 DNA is TGCGCCAGCAGCCAAGTGGGGGGGGGACAGGGGAAACAGCCCCAGCATTTT.